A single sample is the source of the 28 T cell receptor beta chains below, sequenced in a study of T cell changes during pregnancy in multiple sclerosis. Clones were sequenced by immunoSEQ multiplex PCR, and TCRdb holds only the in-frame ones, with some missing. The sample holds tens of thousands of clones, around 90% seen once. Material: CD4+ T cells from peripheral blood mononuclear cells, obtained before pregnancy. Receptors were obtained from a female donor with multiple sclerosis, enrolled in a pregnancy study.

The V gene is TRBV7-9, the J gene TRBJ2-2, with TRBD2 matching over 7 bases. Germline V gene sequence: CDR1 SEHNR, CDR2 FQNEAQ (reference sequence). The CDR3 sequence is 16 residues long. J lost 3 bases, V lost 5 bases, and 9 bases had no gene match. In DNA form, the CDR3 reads TGTGCCAGCAGCCCCTCGCAGGGAGGGGACACCGGGGAGCTGTTTTTT. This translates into CASSPSQGGDTGELFF.

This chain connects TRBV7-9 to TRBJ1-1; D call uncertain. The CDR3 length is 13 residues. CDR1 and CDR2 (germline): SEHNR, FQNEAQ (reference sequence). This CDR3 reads CAAAANPNTEAFF. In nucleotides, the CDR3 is TGTGCAGCCGCTGCAAACCCGAACACTGAAGCTTTCTTT.

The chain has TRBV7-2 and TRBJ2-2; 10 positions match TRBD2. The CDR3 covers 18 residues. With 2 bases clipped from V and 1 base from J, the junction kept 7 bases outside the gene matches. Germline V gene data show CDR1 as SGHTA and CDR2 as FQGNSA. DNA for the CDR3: TGTGCCAGCAGCTTATCCCCTAGCGGGGGATTGAACACCGGGGAGCTGTTTTTT. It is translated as CASSLSPSGGLNTGELFF. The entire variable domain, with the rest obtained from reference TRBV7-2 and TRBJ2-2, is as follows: GAGVSQSPSNKVTEKGKDVELRCDPISGHTALYWYRQSLGQGLEFLIYFQGNSAPDKSGLPSDRFSAERTGGSVSTLTIQRTQQEDSAVYLCASSLSPSGGLNTGELFFGEGSRLTVL.

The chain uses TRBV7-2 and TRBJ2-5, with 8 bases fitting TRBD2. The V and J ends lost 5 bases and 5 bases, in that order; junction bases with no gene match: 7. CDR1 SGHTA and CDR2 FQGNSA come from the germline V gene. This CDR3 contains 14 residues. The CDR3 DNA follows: TGTGCCAGCAGCCCGGGGGGGGGCGGCGAGACCCAGTACTTC. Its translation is CASSPGGGGETQYF. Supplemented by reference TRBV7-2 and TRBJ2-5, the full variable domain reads GAGVSQSPSNKVTEKGKDVELRCDPISGHTALYWYRQSLGQGLEFLIYFQGNSAPDKSGLPSDRFSAERTGGSVSTLTIQRTQQEDSAVYLCASSPGGGGETQYFGPGTRLLVL.

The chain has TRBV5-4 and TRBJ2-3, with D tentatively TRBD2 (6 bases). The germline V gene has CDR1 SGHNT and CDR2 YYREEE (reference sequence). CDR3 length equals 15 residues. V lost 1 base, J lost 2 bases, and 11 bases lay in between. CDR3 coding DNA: TGTGCCAGCAGCTTGAGGGGAGGCCTCACAGATACGCAGTATTTT. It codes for CASSLRGGLTDTQYF.

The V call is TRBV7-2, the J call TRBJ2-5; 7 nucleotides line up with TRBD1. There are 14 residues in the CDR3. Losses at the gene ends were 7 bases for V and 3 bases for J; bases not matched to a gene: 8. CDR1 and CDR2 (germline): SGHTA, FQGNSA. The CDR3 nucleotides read TGTGCCAGCACCTTGACAGGGATGGAAGAGACCCAGTACTTC. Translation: CASTLTGMEETQYF. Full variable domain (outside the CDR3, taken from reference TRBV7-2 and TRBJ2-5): GAGVSQSPSNKVTEKGKDVELRCDPISGHTALYWYRQSLGQGLEFLIYFQGNSAPDKSGLPSDRFSAERTGGSVSTLTIQRTQQEDSAVYLCASTLTGMEETQYFGPGTRLLVL.

The CDR3 DNA is TGTGCCTGGACCGACAGGGGACCGCGGAATGAAAAACTGTTTTTT. This encodes CAWTDRGPRNEKLFF. This rearrangement joins TRBV30 to TRBJ1-4; TRBD1 agrees at 8 bases. Germline V CDR1 and CDR2: GTSNPN, SVGIG (reference sequence). Unmatched junction bases numbered 9, after V lost 4 bases and J lost 5 bases. The CDR3 is 15 residues long.

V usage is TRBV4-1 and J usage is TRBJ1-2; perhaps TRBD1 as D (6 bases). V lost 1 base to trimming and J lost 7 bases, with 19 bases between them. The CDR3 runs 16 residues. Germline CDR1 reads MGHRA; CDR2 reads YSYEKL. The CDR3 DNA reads TGCGCCAGCAGCCAAGTCATCCCCCAAGGGGGGGGTGGCTACACCTTC. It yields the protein CASSQVIPQGGGGYTF.

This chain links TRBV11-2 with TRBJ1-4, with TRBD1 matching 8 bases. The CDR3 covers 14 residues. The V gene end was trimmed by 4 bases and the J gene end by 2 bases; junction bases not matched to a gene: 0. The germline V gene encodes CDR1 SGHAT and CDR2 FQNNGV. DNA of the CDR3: TGTGCCAGCAGCTACAGGGGGACTAATGAAAAACTGTTTTTT. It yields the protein CASSYRGTNEKLFF.

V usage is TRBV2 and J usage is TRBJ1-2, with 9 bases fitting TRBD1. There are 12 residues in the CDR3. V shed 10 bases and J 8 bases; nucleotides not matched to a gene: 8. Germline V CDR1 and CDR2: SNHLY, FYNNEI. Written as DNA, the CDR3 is TGTGCCACCCAAAGGACAGGGGAAGGCTACACCTTC. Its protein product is CATQRTGEGYTF.

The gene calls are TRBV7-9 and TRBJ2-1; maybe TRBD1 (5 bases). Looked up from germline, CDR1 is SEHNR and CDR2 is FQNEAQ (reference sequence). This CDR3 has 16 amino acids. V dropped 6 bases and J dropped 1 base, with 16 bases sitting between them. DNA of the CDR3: TGTGCCAGCAGTCCTCAACATAAGGGGTCCTACAATGAGCAGTTCTTC. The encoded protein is CASSPQHKGSYNEQFF. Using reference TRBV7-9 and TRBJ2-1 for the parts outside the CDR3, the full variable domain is DTGVSQNPRHKITKRGQNVTFRCDPISEHNRLYWYRQTLGQGPEFLTYFQNEAQLEKSRLLSDRFSAERPKGSFSTLEIQRTEQGDSAMYLCASSPQHKGSYNEQFFGPGTRLTVL.

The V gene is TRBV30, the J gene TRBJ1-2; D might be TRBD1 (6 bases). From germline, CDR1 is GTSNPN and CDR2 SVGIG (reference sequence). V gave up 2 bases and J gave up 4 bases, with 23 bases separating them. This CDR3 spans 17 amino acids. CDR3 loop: CAWSPRERGRETYGYTF. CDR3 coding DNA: TGTGCCTGGAGTCCAAGGGAGCGGGGGCGCGAGACCTATGGCTACACCTTC.

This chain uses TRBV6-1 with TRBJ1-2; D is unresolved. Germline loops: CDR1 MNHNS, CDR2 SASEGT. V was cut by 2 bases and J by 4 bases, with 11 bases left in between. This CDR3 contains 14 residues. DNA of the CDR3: TGTGCCAGCAGTGAAAGAAGAGGGAGCTATGGCTACACCTTC. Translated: CASSERRGSYGYTF.

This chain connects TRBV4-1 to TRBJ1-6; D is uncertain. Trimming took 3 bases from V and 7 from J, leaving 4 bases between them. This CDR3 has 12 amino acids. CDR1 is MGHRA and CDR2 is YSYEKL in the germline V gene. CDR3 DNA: TGCGCCAGCAGCCACTTAAATTCACCCCTCCACTTT. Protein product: CASSHLNSPLHF.

The CDR3 loop is CASSMGGGNTEAFF. The CDR3 DNA sequence: TGCGCCAGCAGCATGGGTGGCGGGAACACTGAAGCTTTCTTT. The rearrangement joins TRBV5-1 to TRBJ1-1; D is unresolved. This CDR3 spans 14 amino acids. Germline assignment: CDR1 SGHRS and CDR2 YFSETQ. With 4 bases removed from V and 1 base from J, the gap between germline ends came to 11 bases.

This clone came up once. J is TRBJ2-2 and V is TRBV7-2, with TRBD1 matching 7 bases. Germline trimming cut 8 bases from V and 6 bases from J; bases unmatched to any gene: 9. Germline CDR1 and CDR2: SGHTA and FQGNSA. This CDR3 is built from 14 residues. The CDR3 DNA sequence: TGTGCCAGCCGCCGCGACAGGGTTCCCGGGGAGCTGTTTTTT. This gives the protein CASRRDRVPGELFF.

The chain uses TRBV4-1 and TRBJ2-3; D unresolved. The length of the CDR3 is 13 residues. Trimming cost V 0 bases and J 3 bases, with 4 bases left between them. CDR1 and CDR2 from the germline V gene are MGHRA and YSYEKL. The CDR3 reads CASSQDYTDTQYF. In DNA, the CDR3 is TGCGCCAGCAGCCAAGACTATACAGATACGCAGTATTTT.

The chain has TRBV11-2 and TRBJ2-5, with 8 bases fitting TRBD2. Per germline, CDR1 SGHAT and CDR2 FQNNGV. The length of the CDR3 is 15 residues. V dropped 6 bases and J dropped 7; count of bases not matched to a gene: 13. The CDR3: CASRLGLAPPPTQYF. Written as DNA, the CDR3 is TGTGCCAGCAGGCTTGGACTAGCTCCCCCCCCGACCCAGTACTTC.

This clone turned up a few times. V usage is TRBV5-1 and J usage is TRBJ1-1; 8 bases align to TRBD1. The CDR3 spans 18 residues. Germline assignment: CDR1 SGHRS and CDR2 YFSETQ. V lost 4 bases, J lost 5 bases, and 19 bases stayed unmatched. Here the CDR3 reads CASSLNQGANPLGTEAFF. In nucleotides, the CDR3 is TGCGCCAGCAGCCTAAACCAGGGGGCAAATCCGTTAGGGACTGAAGCTTTCTTT.

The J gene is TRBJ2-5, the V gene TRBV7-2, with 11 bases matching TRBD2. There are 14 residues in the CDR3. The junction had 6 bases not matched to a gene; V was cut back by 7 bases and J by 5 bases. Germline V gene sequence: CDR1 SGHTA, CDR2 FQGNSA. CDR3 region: CASTPLAGDETQYF. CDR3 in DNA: TGTGCCAGCACCCCACTAGCGGGGGACGAGACCCAGTACTTC.

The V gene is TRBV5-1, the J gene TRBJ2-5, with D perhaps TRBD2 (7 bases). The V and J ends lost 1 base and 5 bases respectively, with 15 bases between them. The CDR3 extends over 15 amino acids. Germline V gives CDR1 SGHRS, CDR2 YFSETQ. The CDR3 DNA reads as TGCGCCAGCAGCTTGCAGGGGCGGGGGCCGGAGACCCAGTACTTC. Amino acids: CASSLQGRGPETQYF.

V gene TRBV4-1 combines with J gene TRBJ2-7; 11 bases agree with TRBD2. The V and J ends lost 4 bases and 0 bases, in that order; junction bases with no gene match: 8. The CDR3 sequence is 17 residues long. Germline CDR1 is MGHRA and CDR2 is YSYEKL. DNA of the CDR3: TGCGCCAGCAGCCCCGGGACTAGCGGTCTCAGCTCCTACGAGCAGTACTTC. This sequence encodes CASSPGTSGLSSYEQYF.

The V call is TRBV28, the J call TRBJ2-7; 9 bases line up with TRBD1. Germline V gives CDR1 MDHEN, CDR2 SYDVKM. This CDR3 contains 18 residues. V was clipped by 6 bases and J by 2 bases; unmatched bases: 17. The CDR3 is CASSALNLKDRGTYEQYF. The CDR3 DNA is TGTGCCAGCAGCGCTCTAAACCTTAAGGACAGGGGCACCTACGAGCAGTACTTC.

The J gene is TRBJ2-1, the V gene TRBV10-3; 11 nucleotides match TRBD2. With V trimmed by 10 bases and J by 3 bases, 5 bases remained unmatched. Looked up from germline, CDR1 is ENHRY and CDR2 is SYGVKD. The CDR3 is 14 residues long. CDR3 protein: CATGTSGNYNEQFF. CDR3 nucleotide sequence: TGTGCCACCGGGACTAGCGGTAACTACAATGAGCAGTTCTTC.

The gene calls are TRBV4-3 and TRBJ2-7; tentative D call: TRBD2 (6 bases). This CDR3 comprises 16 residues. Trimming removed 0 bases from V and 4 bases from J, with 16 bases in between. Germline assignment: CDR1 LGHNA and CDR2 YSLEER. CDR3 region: CASSQDYSSGVYEQYF. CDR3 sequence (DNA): TGCGCCAGCAGCCAAGATTACTCGTCGGGGGTTTACGAGCAGTACTTC.

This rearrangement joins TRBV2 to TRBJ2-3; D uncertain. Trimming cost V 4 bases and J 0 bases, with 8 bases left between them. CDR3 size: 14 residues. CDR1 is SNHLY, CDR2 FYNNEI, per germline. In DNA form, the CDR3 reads TGTGCCAGCAGTGGGAGTGTAAGCACAGATACGCAGTATTTT. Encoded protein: CASSGSVSTDTQYF. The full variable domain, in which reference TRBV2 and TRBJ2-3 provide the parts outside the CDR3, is EPEVTQTPSHQVTQMGQEVILRCVPISNHLYFYWYRQILGQKVEFLVSFYNNEISEKSEIFDDQFSVERPDGSNFTLKIRSTKLEDSAMYFCASSGSVSTDTQYFGPGTRLTVL.

The CDR3 nucleotides read TGTGCCTGGACAGGGGTCACCGGGGAGCTGTTTTTT. Translated, it gives CAWTGVTGELFF. This chain links TRBV30 with TRBJ2-2; D may be TRBD1 (6 bases). CDR3 length: 12 residues. V dropped 4 bases and J dropped 4 bases, with 7 bases sitting between them. The germline gives CDR1 GTSNPN, CDR2 SVGIG (reference sequence).

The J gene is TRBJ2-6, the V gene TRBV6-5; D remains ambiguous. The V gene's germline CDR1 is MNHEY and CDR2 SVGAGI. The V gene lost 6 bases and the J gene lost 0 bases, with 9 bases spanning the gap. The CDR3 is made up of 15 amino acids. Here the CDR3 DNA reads TGTGCCAGCAGCCACCAGGACTCTGGGGCCAACGTCCTGACTTTC. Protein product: CASSHQDSGANVLTF.